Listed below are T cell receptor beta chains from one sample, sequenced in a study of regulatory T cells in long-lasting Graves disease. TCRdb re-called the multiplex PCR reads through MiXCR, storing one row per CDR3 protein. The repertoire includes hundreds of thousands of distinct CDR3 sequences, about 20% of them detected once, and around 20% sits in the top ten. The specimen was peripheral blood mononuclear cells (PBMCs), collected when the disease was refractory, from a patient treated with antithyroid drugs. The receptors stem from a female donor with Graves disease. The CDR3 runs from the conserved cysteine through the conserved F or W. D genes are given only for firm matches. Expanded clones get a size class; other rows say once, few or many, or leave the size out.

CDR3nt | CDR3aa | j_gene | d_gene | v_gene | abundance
TGTGCCAGCAGCTTAGCAAGGGGCAATCAGCCCCAGCATTTT | CASSLARGNQPQHF | TRBJ1-5 | - | TRBV7-2 | many
TGTGCCAGCAGTGAAGCGTACCAAGAGACCCAGTACTTC | CASSEAYQETQYF | TRBJ2-5 | - | TRBV2 | many
TGTGCCAGCAGCCCCACCGTTACTAGCGGAGAGAACACCGGGGAGCTGTTTTTT | CASSPTVTSGENTGELFF | TRBJ2-2 | TRBD2 | TRBV28 | many
TGTGCCAGCAGCTTAGAGGTCCAAGGAAGGGGAAACACCATATATTTT | CASSLEVQGRGNTIYF | TRBJ1-3 | - | TRBV7-2 | -
TGTGCCAGCAGCCGGGACAGCACGTTCCACGAGCAGTACTTC | CASSRDSTFHEQYF | TRBJ2-7 | TRBD1 | TRBV6-1 | few
TGCAGCGTTGAAGACGGGGGCACTGAAGCTTTCTTT | CSVEDGGTEAFF | TRBJ1-1 | - | TRBV29-1 | few
TGTGCCAGCAGTAGCCCCGGGTCTGCTGTGATTGAGCAGTTCTTC | CASSSPGSAVIEQFF | TRBJ2-1 | - | TRBV6-2/TRBV6-3 | -
TGTGCCAGCAGTTTTGGTCGTCGGGGGGACGAGCAGTACTTC | CASSFGRRGDEQYF | TRBJ2-7 | TRBD2 | TRBV27 | few
TGTGCCAGCAGCCCCCGGGCACACCAAGAGACCCAGTACTTC | CASSPRAHQETQYF | TRBJ2-5 | - | TRBV28 | many
TGTGCCAGCAGCCCAGCCCACGGGGCTAGTCAGCCCCAGCATTTT | CASSPAHGASQPQHF | TRBJ1-5 | - | TRBV7-2 | few
TGTGCCAGCAGACGGGACAGGGGAACCACTGAAGCTTTCTTT | CASRRDRGTTEAFF | TRBJ1-1 | TRBD1 | TRBV9 | -
TGTGCCAGCAGTTACGGCTTGAGCACCCGTTACGAGCAGTACTTC | CASSYGLSTRYEQYF | TRBJ2-7 | - | TRBV6-2/TRBV6-3 | -
TGTGCCATCAGTGAGTCCCCAAGGCATAAGGAAGGTAGCAATCAGCCCCAGCATTTT | CAISESPRHKEGSNQPQHF | TRBJ1-5 | - | TRBV10-3 | few
TGTGCCAGTAGTATTCGGGACAGGTCCTACGAGCAGTACTTC | CASSIRDRSYEQYF | TRBJ2-7 | TRBD1 | TRBV19 | -
TGTGCCAGCTCTCGAGCACAGGGGGCCCACGAGCAGTACTTC | CASSRAQGAHEQYF | TRBJ2-7 | TRBD1 | TRBV18 | few
TGTGCCAGCCGATTAAGGGGGACAGGAGGCCAAGGAAACTATGGCTACACCTTC | CASRLRGTGGQGNYGYTF | TRBJ1-2 | TRBD1 | TRBV5-6 | -
TGTGCCAGTAGTCCCCCGGGACCCTCGTACCAAGAGACCCAGTACTTC | CASSPPGPSYQETQYF | TRBJ2-5 | - | TRBV19 | -
TGTGCCAGCAGCTTACGAGACAGGGCCACCGGGGAGCTGTTTTTT | CASSLRDRATGELFF | TRBJ2-2 | TRBD1 | TRBV11-2 | many
TGTGCCAGTATCCCGCACGAGAGCTCCTACGAGCAGTACTTC | CASIPHESSYEQYF | TRBJ2-7 | - | TRBV6-1 | few
TGTGCCAGTAGTTCTCAGGGTGATGGACGGAACACTGAAGCTTTCTTT | CASSSQGDGRNTEAFF | TRBJ1-1 | - | TRBV19 | few
TGTGCCACCTTATCCCGAGACTTAACGCTACTCTCTGGCTACACCTTC | CATLSRDLTLLSGYTF | TRBJ1-2 | - | TRBV28 | many
TGTGCCAGCAGCCAAGGGATTAGTTGGTCCGGGGAGCTGTTTTTT | CASSQGISWSGELFF | TRBJ2-2 | - | TRBV11-2 | many
TGTGCCAGCAGCCACAGGGAGAATTCCTACGAGCAGTACTTC | CASSHRENSYEQYF | TRBJ2-7 | - | TRBV3-1 | few
TGTGCCAGCAGTTTCCCCTCCGAGGGGGTTAGCACAGATACGCAGTATTTT | CASSFPSEGVSTDTQYF | TRBJ2-3 | - | TRBV12-3/TRBV12-4 | -
TGTGCCAGCAGCTCCGGGACTTTCAGCTCCTACAATGAGCAGTTCTTC | CASSSGTFSSYNEQFF | TRBJ2-1 | - | TRBV6-1 | -
TGCAGTGCTAGATCTCACTCTGGGGCCAACGTCCTGACTTTC | CSARSHSGANVLTF | TRBJ2-6 | - | TRBV20-1 | few
TGTGCCAGCAGCTTAACGGCAGGGGTTGAGCAGCCCCAGCATTTT | CASSLTAGVEQPQHF | TRBJ1-5 | - | TRBV7-2 | few
TGTGCCAGCAGTCAGGGGACAGGGGCGGGTGGTGAAAAACTGTTTTTT | CASSQGTGAGGEKLFF | TRBJ1-4 | TRBD1 | TRBV25-1 | few
TGCGCCAGCAACGAACAGGGGGCCGGGACTGAAGCTTTCTTT | CASNEQGAGTEAFF | TRBJ1-1 | TRBD1 | TRBV5-1 | few
TGCGCCAGCAGCCGAGGGACAGGGAACACTGAAGCTTTCTTT | CASSRGTGNTEAFF | TRBJ1-1 | TRBD1 | TRBV5-1 | -
TGTGCCAGCAGCTTAATCGGACAACTGAATGAAAAACTGTTTTTT | CASSLIGQLNEKLFF | TRBJ1-4 | - | TRBV7-2 | many
TGTGCCAGCAGTTCCAAGGGGCAGAGTCAGCCCCAGCATTTT | CASSSKGQSQPQHF | TRBJ1-5 | - | TRBV6-9 | once
TGTGCCAGTCGGGACAGTCCTCCGCCCCAGCATTTT | CASRDSPPPQHF | TRBJ1-5 | TRBD1 | TRBV6-1 | once
TGTGCCACCAGCAGGGGACAGGGGGGGACTAATGAAAAACTGCTTTTT | CATSRGQGGTNEKLLF | TRBJ1-4 | TRBD1 | TRBV15 | -
TGCGCCAGCAGCCCGGAGGGGGCGTCCTATGGCTACACCTTC | CASSPEGASYGYTF | TRBJ1-2 | TRBD1 | TRBV5-1 | few
TGTGCCAGCTCCTTGCAGCAAGAGACCCAGTACTTC | CASSLQQETQYF | TRBJ2-5 | - | TRBV6-1 | many
TGTGCCAGCAGGCCGGGACTAGCGGCTTTAATCGGTGAGCAGTTCTTC | CASRPGLAALIGEQFF | TRBJ2-1 | TRBD2 | TRBV6-1 | -
TGCAGTGCTAGAGATCCGGGACAGGGTGGGCGAGAGACCCAGTACTTC | CSARDPGQGGRETQYF | TRBJ2-5 | TRBD1 | TRBV20-1 | few
TGTGCCAGCAGCCTGGACAGGGGGCAGGGTGGCTACACCTTC | CASSLDRGQGGYTF | TRBJ1-2 | TRBD1 | TRBV7-2 | -
TGTGCCAGCAGTTCCACGACACGGGGCAATGGCTACACCTTC | CASSSTTRGNGYTF | TRBJ1-2 | - | TRBV12-3/TRBV12-4 | many
TGCGCCAGCAGTAAGCAGGGAACCCCGGGCGAGCAGTACTTC | CASSKQGTPGEQYF | TRBJ2-7 | - | TRBV10-1 | -